The 6 T cell receptor beta chains below all came from one sample that was sequenced in a study of T cells expressing NK-cell markers. TCRdb re-called the 5' RACE reads, yielding one record per CDR3 amino acid sequence without DNA. Across 450,000 to 600,000 distinct CDR3 sequences, the top ten clones capture approximately 3.6% of the sample. Material: blood T cells: a sorted CD56 or NKG2C T cell subset, CD4+ or CD8+ T cells, or bulk PBMC T cells (not recorded which). The receptors come from a man between 18 and 29 years old in good health.

The chain links TRBV7-9 to TRBJ2-1; TCRdb reports TRBD2, a call that lacks DNA to check it against. CDR3 length equals 15 residues. CDR1 and CDR2 (germline): SEHNR, FQNEAQ (reference sequence). This CDR3 is CASSLVPPSRDEQFF.

J is TRBJ2-2 and V is TRBV5-5; TCRdb lists TRBD1, though no DNA is available to test this call. Germline assignment: CDR1 SGHKS and CDR2 YYEKEE (reference sequence). This CDR3 has 16 residues. The CDR3: CASSSGQGRSTGELFF.

V and J are TRBV12-3 or TRBV12-4 and TRBJ2-1; the TCRdb call, TRBD1, lacks DNA for checking. The CDR3 covers 17 residues. The CDR3 reads CASSLSDRGPLDNEQFF.

The chain employs TRBV20-1 and TRBJ2-7; TCRdb's D gene call, TRBD2, goes unchecked for lack of DNA. Germline CDR1 reads DFQATT; CDR2 reads SNEGSKA (reference sequence). The CDR3 is made up of 18 amino acids. The CDR3: CSARGTAGTSGSSYEQYF.

The rearrangement uses TRBV25-1 and TRBJ2-1; TCRdb calls TRBD2, which cannot be checked without DNA. Germline-derived CDR1 and CDR2 are MGHDK and SYGVNS. CDR3 length: 15 residues. CDR3 in amino acids: CASSEAGEGFNEQFF.

The chain uses TRBV30 and TRBJ2-1; TCRdb gives TRBD2 as the D gene, but with no DNA this cannot be confirmed. This CDR3 has 13 amino acids. Germline values: CDR1 GTSNPN, CDR2 SVGIG (reference sequence). The CDR3 loop reads CAWRLAGGNEQFF. The variable domain in full, completed from reference TRBV30 and TRBJ2-1, reads SQTIHQWPATLVQPVGSPLSLECTVEGTSNPNLYWYRQAAGRGLQLLFYSVGIGQISSEVPQNLSASRPQDRQFILSSKKLLLSDSGFYLCAWRLAGGNEQFFGPGTRLTVL.